Included here is one T cell receptor beta chain sequence, with context. Which antigen it targets is not known. No quality values exist for individual bases; no much larger clone is one base distant. This entry is derived from a study of cytomegalovirus exposure and HLA in healthy donors (dated by TCRdb to the late 2010s). Notes on the research overall: An earlier analysis of approximately 590 of the donors reported about 290 Gb of sequence data and approximately 110 million unique TCR beta sequences from about 200 million T cells. An early release that covered approximately 600 HLA-typed donors contained about 300 gigabases of sequencing data and about 84 million unique TCR sequences. Of the 398 genotyped donors, more than 75% were placed in the genetic ancestry cluster associated with self-reported Caucasian donors. The study aimed to test whether signatures of past pathogen exposure could be identified by cataloging public T cell receptors. The study profiled the T cell repertoires of hundreds of subjects by immunosequencing and related them to cytomegalovirus serostatus. In addition to the first cohort of 500 to 850 subjects, a separate validation cohort of 120 different subjects was used. To predict cytomegalovirus infection status, the study brought together high-throughput TCR immunosequencing, statistical association of individual TCRs with disease status, and machine learning. In a later analysis, previously published TCR beta repertoires from 600 to 850 donors were re-analyzed and high-resolution HLA genotyping was added so that TCR occurrence patterns could be studied. Rather than using new phenotypic data, the later analysis identified candidate immune exposures from TCR beta sequences and from how often those sequences occurred across donors. An earlier analysis of 587 of the donors applied high-throughput TCR beta sequencing to assess whether each TCR beta V gene segment acted as functional or pseudogenic. Donor age, sex, ethnicity and CMV serostatus were compiled together with the repertoire data. In a later genetic analysis, genome-wide SNP genotypes for about 65% of the roughly 670 donors were used, and that subset was treated as a discovery cohort. All discovery cohort repertoires had been generated using a single sequencing platform. Class I and class II HLA loci were covered by the typing at four-digit resolution. Typing coverage differed by locus: A, B, C, DRB1 and DQB1 were typed in roughly 620-630 donors, DQA1 in roughly 510, DPA1 in 600 to 610, and DPB1 in roughly 450. About five DR-DQ haplotypes were treated as single units for association and clustering because of strong linkage in the cohort. Across some 400 genotyped donors of the cohort, an average of about 200,000 unique TCR beta nucleotide sequences per donor were sequenced, and roughly 20% of those sequences were non-productive. Broader findings and caveats from the paper: The 87-base-pair reads could not distinguish some IMGT-functional V segments, including TRBV6-2 and TRBV6-3, so those segments were excluded. Linkage disequilibrium might explain the correlated functional status among segregating V segments, but an unknown experimental factor could not be ruled out. Only TCR beta chains were sequenced in this cohort, and the absence of alpha or paired-chain data limited detectable features. A later genetic analysis reported fewer N-insertions in productive TCRs among donors in an Asian-associated ancestry cluster than the roughly 620-donor mean. In a later analysis, HLA-associated TCR beta chains showed more clonal expansion and lower generation probabilities than non-associated chains that were equally common. A later analysis reported that several top co-occurrence clusters appeared linked to parvovirus B19, influenza, CMV and Epstein-Barr virus. Across donors, most TCR sequences were observed very rarely, whereas some public TCRs were present in many individuals. An earlier analysis of around 600 of the donors showed that most TCR beta V segments appeared in productive rearrangements either about 87% or about 30% of the time, which broadly matched IMGT annotations. A further reported finding was that TCR beta sequences accurately predicted the HLA-A and HLA-B alleles for most subjects in the first cohort. In both the original and validation cohorts, the classifier was reported to diagnose cytomegalovirus status with high specificity and sensitivity. The study gave a list of about 160 TCR beta chains associated with cytomegalovirus. A later genetic analysis associated a missense DCLRE1C variant with V-gene and J-gene trimming of TCR beta chains, and an independent cohort replicated the association. A later analysis found that TCR association rates varied across HLA loci, with DRB1 alleles showing the most associated TCRs and HLA-C alleles the fewest. A later analysis associated roughly 17,000 TCR beta sequences with specific HLA alleles at a false discovery rate of 0.05. Roughly uniform sequencing depth across donors was assumed in presence/absence analyses, although this assumption may not hold. Strong co-occurrence of HLA alleles, especially DR and DQ, made assigning TCR associations to individual alleles difficult. A later analysis found that most CMV-associated TCR beta chains appeared HLA-restricted, with HLA associations seemingly driven largely by CMV exposure. Because some donors lacked HLA typing at each locus, the association tests relied only on the typed subset. Because counts were too low, around 18 rarely observed V segments, including chromosome 9 orphons, were left out of the earlier analysis of a few hundred of the donors. A few of the identified cytomegalovirus-associated TCR beta chains were confirmed in vitro to be specific for cytomegalovirus antigens. The authors suggested that the approach could potentially be generalized to other disease states and immunological phenotypes. CMV serostatus was the only immune exposure information available for the cohort. The sequencing pipeline was judged likely to have produced a cluster of highly shared sequence variants as a technical artifact.

The CDR3 has 15 amino acids, counting the end cysteine and phenylalanine. Solely the CDR3 DNA is kept, with 45 bases framed from the first base. The germline V gene (reference sequence) gives CDR1 as SGHAT and CDR2 as FQDESV. Trimming at the junction amounts to 4 bases on V and 7 bases on J, and the germline ends lie 17 bases apart. In total, over 600 healthy bone marrow donors made up the cohort. At the time of sampling, every cohort member was nominally healthy, though immune exposures that went unrecorded were likely present. The donor tested CMV seropositive, placing the donor among the 289 seropositive members of the cohort. A peripheral blood sample was collected from each donor, and TCR beta sequencing was performed on peripheral blood mononuclear cells. Genomic DNA extraction from the blood cell samples was performed with the Qiagen DNeasy Blood Extraction Kit. Library preparation employed the immunoSEQ multiplex PCR assay. For the multiplex PCR, a mixture combining 60 forward primers for TCR Vbeta segments and 13 reverse primers for TCR Jbeta segments was used. A multiplex PCR assay on genomic DNA amplified the CDR3 region of rearranged TCR beta genes. On the Illumina HiSeq System, the amplified TCR beta libraries were sequenced as 87-base-pair reads. As for the original processing: In a later analysis, roughly 80 million unique TCR beta chains were counted across the approximately 640 repertoires, and roughly 10 million of these chains were shared by at least two donors. Raw reads were error-corrected and collapsed into unique sequences with a nearest-neighbor algorithm that merged closely related sequences to remove PCR and sequencing errors. V, D and J gene segments were assigned by aligning CDR3 sequences to IMGT reference sequences. For a sequence to be retained, a match of at least six nucleotides was required to both a V gene segment and a J gene segment. Rearrangements were called productive when the CDR3 lacked stop codons and stayed in frame with V and J; all others were non-productive. Following IMGT convention, CDR3 was defined as the stretch from the second conserved V-encoded cysteine to the conserved J-encoded phenylalanine. The earlier analysis of roughly 590 of the donors excluded sequences that lacked an unambiguous match to a single V gene segment. An earlier analysis of a few hundred of the donors called V segments functional above 56.7% productive rearrangements and segregating when the between-donor standard deviation exceeded 5%. A statistical classification framework was built to diagnose cytomegalovirus status from the catalog of TCR beta chain sequences. A later analysis assigned V and J genes by comparing TCR nucleotide sequences with IMGT/GENE-DB human TR gene sequences. In a later analysis, CDR3 sequences and most-parsimonious VDJ recombination scenarios were assigned using the TCRdist pipeline. In a later analysis, each TCR beta chain was defined by its CDR3 amino acid sequence together with its V-gene family, and reads lacking a unique V-gene family were excluded. In a later analysis, 500 to 700 highly shared, low-generation-probability nucleotide sequences were removed to address suspected cross-contamination and a sequencing artifact. A later analysis calculated a clonal expansion index for each public chain from normalized within-repertoire ranks of inferred template counts. In a later analysis, generation probabilities were computed using a VDJ recombination model fitted to out-of-frame rearrangements, and the results were checked against IGoR. In a later analysis, hypergeometric tests were used to score TCR-TCR, TCR-HLA and TCR-CMV co-occurrence, with a repertoire-size bias correction applied to TCR pairs. To estimate false discovery rates, a later analysis permuted the HLA or CMV assignments 20 times. In a later analysis, co-occurring TCRs were grouped using DBSCAN, with TCRdist sequence similarity added in when clustering inside HLA-allele-positive subsets. Repertoires with fewer than 30,000 or more than 120,000 public chains were left out of co-occurrence clustering, as were a handful of repertoires with anomalous nucleotide sharing. Drawn from immuneACCESS, this table holds only the in-frame rearrangements with V and J called that TCRdb kept. Clones are partly lost; checked studies trace under half to an unresolved V gene and leave the rest unexplained. The V and J calls and clone size were taken over from that table, and D and trimming were inferred from the DNA. The table for this sample lists about 180,000 clones; roughly 78% of them were counted only once. About 12% of the sample is held by the ten biggest clonotypes.

The chain couples TRBV11-1 to TRBJ2-4; the best D guess is TRBD1, with 6 bases matching. Sequencing input: PBMCs. The origin of this receptor is a woman aged 45-60 years in good health and CMV-seropositive. The DNA is as follows: TGTGCCAGCAGCTCTAACGAGGGAAGGGGGAACATTCAGTACTTC. Translated, it gives CASSSNEGRGNIQYF.